Included here is one TCR beta chain sequence, with context. Its antigen is undetermined. The sample comes from a study of blood T cells in healthy people across ages. With a J-beta primer mix and a sample-barcoded 5' primer, a second PCR ran roughly 6 to 11 cycles. Per sample, CDR3-containing paired-end reads numbered at least 2.5 million. MiXCR, run by TCRdb on the 5' RACE reads, gives a single entry per CDR3 protein. The data hold hundreds of thousands of distinct CDR3 sequences, with roughly 64% observed a single time. In germline, CDR1 is WNHNN, CDR2 SYGVQD (reference sequence). The CDR3 has 16 residues. V lost 11 bases, J lost 2 bases, and 23 bases lay in between. Extractions gave at least 6 micrograms of total RNA per sample. Findings of the study overall: Naive T cell percentage strongly correlated with TCR beta diversity. Comparison with aged donors showed that long-lived donors had more naive CD4+ cells and higher diversity.

The clonotype originates from a man in his thirties or forties in good health. Source material: blood. The chain is built from TRBV10-1 and TRBJ2-3; D is uncertain. CDR3 protein: CACTETSTPITDTQYF. Here the CDR3 DNA reads TGCGCCTGTACCGAGACCTCAACACCCATCACAGATACGCAGTATTTT.